This entry features one TCR beta chain sequence. As yet, its antigen is unknown. One entry per CDR3 protein, called by TCRdb with MiXCR from the 5' RACE reads. The sample holds 150,000 to 200,000 distinct CDR3 sequences, 6.5% to 8.5% seen once. This sample stems from a study of T cells after yellow fever vaccination. Study in general: Each low-cell-number fraction was prepared by means of SMART-Seq v4 Ultra Low Input.

The CDR3 has 17 residues. Trimming took 5 bases from V and 0 from J, leaving 16 bases between them. The V gene's germline CDR1 is SGHTA and CDR2 FQGTGA. The study, taken as a whole, reports: After the booster, approximately 96% of CD4 and about nine tenths of CD8 primary-response clones were re-detected.

The chain is built from TRBV7-3 and TRBJ2-2; D is unclear. The source was CD4+ T cells sorted from PBMCs, collected about 5 days after the first yellow fever vaccination. The TCR originated in a young man who received the YFV17D yellow fever vaccine. Here the CDR3 DNA reads TGTGCCAGCAGCCCCCCCCCCGGGCAGACGAACACCGGGGAGCTGTTTTTT. It is translated as CASSPPPGQTNTGELFF.